The 9 T cell receptor beta chains below come from one sample, sequenced in a study of blood T cell repertoires in COVID-19 (TCRdb year 2020). Library creation used the immunoSEQ multiplex PCR assay. The clones in this table, taken by TCRdb from immuneACCESS, are in-frame only. Not every clone is retained; where verified, under half of the shortfall comes from an unresolved V gene, and the cause of the rest is unknown. The sample has about 26,000 clones on record, around 79% of them singletons. Roughly 16% of the sample is held by the ten biggest clonotypes. The source material was peripheral blood. The receptors stem from a man aged 80 or over with active or convalescent COVID-19.

The chain combines TRBV18 with TRBJ2-2; D is perhaps TRBD1 (6 bases). There are 13 residues in the CDR3. V shed 3 bases and J shed 6 bases, with 8 bases lying between them. CDR1 KGHSH and CDR2 LQKENI come from the germline V gene. The CDR3 region is CASSPTGSGELFF. The CDR3 coding sequence is TGTGCCAGCTCACCGACAGGTTCCGGGGAGCTGTTTTTT.

This clone occurred a few times. This sequence joins TRBV9 and TRBJ2-5; 10 bases map to TRBD2. From germline, CDR1 is SGDLS and CDR2 YYNGEE. There are 16 residues in the CDR3. Trimming took 0 bases from V and 0 from J; bases not matched to a gene: 2. CDR3 DNA: TGTGCCAGCAGCGTAGGAACTAGCGGGGACCAAGAGACCCAGTACTTC. Protein sequence: CASSVGTSGDQETQYF.

The J gene is TRBJ2-1, the V gene TRBV18; D possibly corresponds to TRBD2 (5 bases). This CDR3 is 14 amino acids long. V lost 3 bases and J 4 bases, leaving 10 bases between the germline ends. Looked up from germline, CDR1 is KGHSH and CDR2 is LQKENI. The CDR3 DNA reads as TGTGCCAGCTCACCCGGGGTTCAGTACAATGAGCAGTTCTTC. Amino acid sequence: CASSPGVQYNEQFF. Filled out from reference TRBV18 and TRBJ2-1, the complete variable domain reads NAGVMQNPRHLVRRRGQEARLRCSPMKGHSHVYWYRQLPEEGLKFMVYLQKENIIDESGMPKERFSAEFPKEGPSILRIQQVVRGDSAAYFCASSPGVQYNEQFFGPGTRLTVL.

This clone was seen a single time. CDR3 in DNA: TGTGCCAGCAGCGTAGGCGGGGGTGACACAGATACGCAGTATTTT. This codes for CASSVGGGDTDTQYF. This rearrangement joins TRBV9 to TRBJ2-3; 7 positions agree with TRBD2. The junction had 3 bases not matched to a gene; V was cut back by 0 bases and J by 2 bases. Germline V CDR1 and CDR2: SGDLS, YYNGEE. The CDR3 has 15 residues.

The gene calls are TRBV18 and TRBJ2-1; TRBD2 aligns across 8 bases. The trim removed 6 bases at V and 7 bases at J, leaving 17 bases unmatched. The germline CDR1 and CDR2 sequences are KGHSH and LQKENI. This CDR3 region has 17 residues. For the CDR3, the DNA is TGTGCCAGCTCTAACCTCCCTGGCGGGGGGCAGAGTAATGAGCAGTTCTTC. Translated: CASSNLPGGGQSNEQFF.

The rearrangement uses TRBV4-3 and TRBJ1-2, with D uncertain. Germline assignment: CDR1 LGHNA and CDR2 YSLEER. The V end was cut by 0 bases, the J end by 7 bases, with 15 bases between. This CDR3 comprises 15 residues. CDR3 DNA: TGCGCCAGCAGCCAAGATCCCCAGGTAAAGGCTGGCTACACCTTC. Amino acids: CASSQDPQVKAGYTF.

This clone was recorded only once. This chain connects TRBV5-1 to TRBJ2-2, with 14 bases that match TRBD2. J was trimmed by 7 bases and V by 0 bases; bases with no gene match: 5. This CDR3 has 17 residues. The V gene's germline CDR1 is SGHRS and CDR2 YFSETQ. The CDR3: CASSLGLAGGPDGELFF. CDR3 DNA sequence: TGCGCCAGCAGCTTGGGACTAGCGGGAGGGCCGGACGGGGAGCTGTTTTTT.

This rearrangement joins TRBV3-1 (or the pseudogene TRBV3-2) to TRBJ1-1, with D uncertain. Germline V gene data show CDR1 as LGHDT and CDR2 as YNNKEL (reference sequence). The V end was cut by 3 bases, the J end by 2 bases, with 4 bases between. This CDR3 comprises 12 residues. The CDR3, as DNA: TGTGCCAGCAGCCAGACTAACACTGAAGCTTTCTTT. Translation gives CASSQTNTEAFF.

The V and J genes are TRBV5-4 and TRBJ2-2; D is unresolved. The CDR3 runs to 12 residues. Trimming cost V 2 bases and J 5 bases, with 4 bases left between them. Germline CDR1 reads SGHNT; CDR2 reads YYREEE (reference sequence). The CDR3 nucleotides are TGTGCCAGCAGCTTACTTACCGGGGAGCTGTTTTTT. Its protein is CASSLLTGELFF. The complete variable domain, with remaining parts taken from reference TRBV5-4 and TRBJ2-2, reads ETGVTQSPTHLIKTRGQQVTLRCSSQSGHNTVSWYQQALGQGPQFIFQYYREEENGRGNFPPRFSGLQFPNYSSELNVNALELDDSALYLCASSLLTGELFFGEGSRLTVL.